Listed here is a single T cell receptor beta chain. As yet, its antigen is unknown. This record belongs to a study of cytomegalovirus exposure and HLA in healthy donors. Amplification used 60 Vbeta primers and 13 Jbeta primers. Only in-frame clones appear in the TCRdb table, and some are missing; sequencing was by immunoSEQ multiplex PCR. The sample holds about 190,000 clones; roughly 77% are singletons and the top ten take about 3%. Germline loops: CDR1 SGHAT, CDR2 FQNNGV. This CDR3 spans 15 amino acids. The V end was cut by 4 bases, the J end by 2 bases, with 13 bases between. Findings of the study overall: Upon later analysis, HLA-associated TCR beta chains proved more clonally expanded than other, equally common chains. Most CMV-associated TCR beta chains appeared HLA-restricted in a later analysis.

This clonotype originated in a woman aged 30 to 39 in good health and CMV-seropositive. Sequenced sample: PBMCs. This chain joins TRBV11-2 and TRBJ2-3, with a possible D match to TRBD1 (6 bases). CDR3 loop: CASSSRQAHTDTQYF. As DNA, the CDR3 is TGTGCCAGCAGCTCAAGACAGGCGCACACAGATACGCAGTATTTT.